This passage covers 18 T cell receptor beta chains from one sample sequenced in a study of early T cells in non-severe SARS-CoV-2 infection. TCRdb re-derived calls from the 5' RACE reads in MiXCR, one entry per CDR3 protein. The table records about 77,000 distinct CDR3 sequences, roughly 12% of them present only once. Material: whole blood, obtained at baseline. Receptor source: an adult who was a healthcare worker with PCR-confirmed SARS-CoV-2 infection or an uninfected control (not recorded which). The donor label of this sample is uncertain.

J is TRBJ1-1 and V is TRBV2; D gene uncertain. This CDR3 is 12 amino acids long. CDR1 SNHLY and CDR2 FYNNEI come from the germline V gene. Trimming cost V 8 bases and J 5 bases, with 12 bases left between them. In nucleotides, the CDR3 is TGTGCCAGCTCGCACCACGATACTGAAGCTTTCTTT. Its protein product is CASSHHDTEAFF.

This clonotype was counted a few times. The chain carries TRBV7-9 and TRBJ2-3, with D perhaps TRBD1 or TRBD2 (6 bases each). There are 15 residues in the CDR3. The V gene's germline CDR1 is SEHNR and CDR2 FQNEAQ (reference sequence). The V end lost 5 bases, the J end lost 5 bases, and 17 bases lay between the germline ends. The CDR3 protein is CASSVTGAVGDTQYF. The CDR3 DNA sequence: TGTGCCAGCAGCGTCACGGGGGCCGTGGGAGATACGCAGTATTTT.

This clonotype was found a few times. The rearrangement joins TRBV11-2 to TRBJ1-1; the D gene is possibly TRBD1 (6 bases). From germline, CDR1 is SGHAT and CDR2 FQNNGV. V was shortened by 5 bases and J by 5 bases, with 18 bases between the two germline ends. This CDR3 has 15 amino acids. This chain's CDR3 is CASSKNRVTVTEAFF. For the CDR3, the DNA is TGTGCCAGCAGCAAAAACAGGGTGACCGTGACTGAAGCTTTCTTT. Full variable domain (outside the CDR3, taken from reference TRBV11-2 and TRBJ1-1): EAGVAQSPRYKIIEKRQSVAFWCNPISGHATLYWYQQILGQGPKLLIQFQNNGVVDDSQLPKDRFSAERLKGVDSTLKIQPAKLEDSAVYLCASSKNRVTVTEAFFGQGTRLTVV.

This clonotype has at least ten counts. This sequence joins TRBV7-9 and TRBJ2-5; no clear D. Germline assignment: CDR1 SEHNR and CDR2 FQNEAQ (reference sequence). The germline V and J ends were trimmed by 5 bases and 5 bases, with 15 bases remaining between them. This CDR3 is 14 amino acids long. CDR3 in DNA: TGTGCCAGCAGCGGACGGTCCGGGCCCGAGACCCAGTACTTC. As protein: CASSGRSGPETQYF.

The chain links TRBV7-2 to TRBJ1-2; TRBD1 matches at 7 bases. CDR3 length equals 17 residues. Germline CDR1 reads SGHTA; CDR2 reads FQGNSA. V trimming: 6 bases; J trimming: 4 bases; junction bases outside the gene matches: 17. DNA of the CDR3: TGTGCCAGCAGGGCACGACAGGGAGATAGCCCATTCTATGGCTACACCTTC. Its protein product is CASRARQGDSPFYGYTF.

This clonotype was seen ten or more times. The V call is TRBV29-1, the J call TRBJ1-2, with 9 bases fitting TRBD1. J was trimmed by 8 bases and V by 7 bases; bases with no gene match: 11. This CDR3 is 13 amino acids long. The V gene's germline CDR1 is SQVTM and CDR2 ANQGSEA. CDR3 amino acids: CSARLQGAGGYTF. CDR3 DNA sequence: TGCAGCGCACGTTTACAGGGGGCTGGAGGCTACACCTTC.

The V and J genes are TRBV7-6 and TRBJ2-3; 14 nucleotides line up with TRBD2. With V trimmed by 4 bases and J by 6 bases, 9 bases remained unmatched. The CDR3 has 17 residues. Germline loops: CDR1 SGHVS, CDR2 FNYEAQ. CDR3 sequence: CASSSGEGLAGEDTQYF. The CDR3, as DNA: TGTGCCAGCAGCTCTGGGGAGGGACTAGCGGGGGAGGATACGCAGTATTTT.

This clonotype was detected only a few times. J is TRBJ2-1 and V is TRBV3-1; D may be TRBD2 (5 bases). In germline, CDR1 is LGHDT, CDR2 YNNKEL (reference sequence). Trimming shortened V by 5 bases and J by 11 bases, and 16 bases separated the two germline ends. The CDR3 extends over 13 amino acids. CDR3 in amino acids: CASSAGESGKQFF. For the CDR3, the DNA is TGTGCCAGCAGCGCCGGGGAGAGCGGAAAGCAGTTCTTC.

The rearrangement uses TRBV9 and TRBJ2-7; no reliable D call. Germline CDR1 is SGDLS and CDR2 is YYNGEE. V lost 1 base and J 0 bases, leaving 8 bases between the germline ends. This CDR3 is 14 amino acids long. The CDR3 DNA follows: TGTGCCAGCAGCGTATCCAGGAGCTCCTACGAGCAGTACTTC. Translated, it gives CASSVSRSSYEQYF.

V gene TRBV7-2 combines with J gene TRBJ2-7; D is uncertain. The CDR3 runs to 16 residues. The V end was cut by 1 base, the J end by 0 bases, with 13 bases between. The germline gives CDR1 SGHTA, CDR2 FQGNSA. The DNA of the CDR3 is TGTGCCAGCAGCTTAGATAGCAACTTCAACTCCTACGAGCAGTACTTC. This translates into CASSLDSNFNSYEQYF.

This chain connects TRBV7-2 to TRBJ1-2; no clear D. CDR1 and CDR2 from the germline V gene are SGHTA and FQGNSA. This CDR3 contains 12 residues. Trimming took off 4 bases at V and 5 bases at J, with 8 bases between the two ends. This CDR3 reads CASSSVGYGYTF. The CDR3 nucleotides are TGTGCCAGCAGCTCTGTGGGTTATGGCTACACCTTC.

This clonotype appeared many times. The CDR3 here is CASRVGGNTGELFF. CDR3 nucleotides: TGTGCCAGCCGCGTGGGGGGAAACACCGGGGAGCTGTTTTTT. The V and J genes are TRBV6-1 and TRBJ2-2; weak D call: TRBD2 (6 bases). CDR1 is MNHNS and CDR2 is SASEGT in the germline V gene. V lost 8 bases and J 2 bases, leaving 12 bases between the germline ends. This CDR3 region has 14 residues.

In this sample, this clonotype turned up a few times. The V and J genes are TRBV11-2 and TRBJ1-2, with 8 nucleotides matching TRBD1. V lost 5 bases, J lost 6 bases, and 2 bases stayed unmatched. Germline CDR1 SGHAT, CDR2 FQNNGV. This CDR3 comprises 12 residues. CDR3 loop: CASSRQGNGYTF. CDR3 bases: TGTGCCAGCAGCCGACAGGGGAATGGCTACACCTTC.

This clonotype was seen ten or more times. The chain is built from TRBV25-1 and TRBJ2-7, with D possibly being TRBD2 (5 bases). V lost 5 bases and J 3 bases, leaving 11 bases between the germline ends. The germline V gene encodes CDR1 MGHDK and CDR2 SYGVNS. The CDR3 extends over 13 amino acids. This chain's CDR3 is CASSTSGFYEQYF. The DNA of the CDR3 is TGTGCCAGCAGTACATCGGGGTTCTACGAGCAGTACTTC.

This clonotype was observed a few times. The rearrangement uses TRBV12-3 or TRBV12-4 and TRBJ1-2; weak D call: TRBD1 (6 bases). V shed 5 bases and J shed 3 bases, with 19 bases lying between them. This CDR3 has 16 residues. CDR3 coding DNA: TGTGCCAGCAGTCCCCTTCTTTTGACAGGTGACTATGGCTACACCTTC. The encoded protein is CASSPLLLTGDYGYTF.

As DNA, the CDR3 is TGCAGTGTAGAAGGGGCCCGAGAGACCCAGTACTTC. This translates into CSVEGARETQYF. The genes are TRBV20-1 and TRBJ2-5, with D possibly TRBD1 on 5 matching bases. Germline CDR1 and CDR2: DFQATT and SNEGSKA (reference sequence). V lost 7 bases to trimming and J lost 4 bases, with 13 bases between them. This CDR3 contains 12 residues.

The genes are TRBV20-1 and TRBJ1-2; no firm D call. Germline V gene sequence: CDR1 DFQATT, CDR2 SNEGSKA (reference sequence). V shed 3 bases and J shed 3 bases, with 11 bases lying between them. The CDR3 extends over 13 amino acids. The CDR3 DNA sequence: TGCAGTGCTAGTGTAGAGAGACACTATGGCTACACCTTC. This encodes CSASVERHYGYTF.

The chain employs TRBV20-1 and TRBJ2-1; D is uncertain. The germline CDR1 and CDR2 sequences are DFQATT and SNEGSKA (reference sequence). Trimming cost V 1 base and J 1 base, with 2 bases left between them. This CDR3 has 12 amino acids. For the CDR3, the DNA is TGCAGTGCTAGAGTGTCCTACAATGAGCAGTTCTTC. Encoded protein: CSARVSYNEQFF.